These 21 T cell receptor beta chains came from one sample sequenced in a study of tissue T cells after allogeneic stem cell transplantation. Time point defined: mouse harvest day 14 after allogeneic transplant. The graft held 10^6 splenic CD5+ T cells and 10^7 T-cell-depleted bone marrow cells. The table came from immunoSEQ multiplex PCR; TCRdb's copy has only in-frame clones and leaves some out. The table shows several hundred clones, with roughly half occurring only once. Specimen: blood. Receptors were obtained from a female BALB/c mouse given C57BL/6 T cells with graft-versus-host disease after an allogeneic hematopoietic cell transplant.

On this clone itself: Genes here carry mouse names. CDR3 DNA, as far as it was read: TGTGCTAGCAGTACGGGACTGGGGTCTAGTCAAAACACCTTGTAC. Translating it yields CASSTGLGSSQNTLY. The complete CDR3 sequence is CASSTGLGSSQNTLYF. The chain couples TRBV17 to TRBJ2-4; 10 bases map to TRBD2. Read data end 1 residue before the CDR3 end; the end is taken from the germline J gene. Per the germline V gene, CDR1 is MNHDT and CDR2 is YYDKIL. This CDR3 region has 16 residues. Germline trimming cut 4 bases from V and 0 bases from J; bases unmatched to any gene: 4.

Notes on this clone: It may be a read error: a sequence one base away is much more abundant. Gene names follow the mouse nomenclature. The read terminates 1 residue before the CDR3 end, so the remaining end is supplied by the germline J gene. This chain links TRBV16 with TRBJ1-3; 10 bases agree with TRBD1. V lost 7 bases to trimming and J lost 2 bases; unmatched junction nucleotides: 8. The CDR3 is 16 residues long. The V gene's germline CDR1 is SGHSA and CDR2 FRNQAP. This chain's CDR3 is CASNSTGTGAGNTLYF. The DNA read from the CDR3 is TGTGCAAGCAACTCGACCGGGACAGGGGCTGGAAATACGCTCTAT.

Comment on this clone: Gene names are the mouse ones. The DNA ends 1 residue before the CDR3 does, and the rest of the CDR3 is filled in from the germline J gene. The chain employs TRBV4 and TRBJ1-5; D is ambiguous. This CDR3 has 12 amino acids. V was pared by 4 bases and J by 3 bases, with 4 bases between. Per the germline V gene, CDR1 is LGHDT and CDR2 is YNNKQL (reference sequence). CDR3 bases read: TGTGCCAGCAGCTTCAGCAACCAGGCTCCGCTT. Translated: CASSFSNQAPL. The whole CDR3 is CASSFSNQAPLF.

A remark on this clone: Genes and germline come from the mouse. CDR3 bases read: TGTGCCAGCAGTTTAACATCAGAAACGCTGTAT. It specifies CASSLTSETLY. From start to end, the CDR3 is CASSLTSETLYF. This sequence joins TRBV15 and TRBJ2-3; D remains unclear. The read terminates 1 residue ahead of where the CDR3 ends, so the germline J gene completes it. Trimming took 2 bases from V and 4 from J, leaving 4 bases between them. The CDR3 loop spans 12 amino acids. The germline gives CDR1 SGHND, CDR2 FRSKSL.

Comment on this clone: Gene names and germline refer to mouse. The sequenced fragment ends 1 residue before the CDR3 boundary, so the rest is inferred from the germline J gene. This sequence joins TRBV1 and TRBJ1-1; D uncertain. V lost 0 bases and J 1 base, leaving 6 bases between the germline ends. Looked up from germline, CDR1 is NSQYPW and CDR2 is LRSPGD (reference sequence). The CDR3 is 14 residues long. CDR3 residues: CTCSADKGNTEVFF. The CDR3 bases that were read are TGCACCTGCAGTGCAGATAAAGGGAACACAGAAGTCTTC.

Only a few counts were recorded for this clone. Any gene name here is a mouse gene name. The CDR3 loop is CASSLGGRNTEVFF. The sequenced CDR3 bases are TGTGCCAGCAGCTTAGGAGGCAGAAACACAGAAGTCTTC. The chain links TRBV3 to TRBJ1-1; no clear D gene. The read gets to within 1 residue of the CDR3 end, and the germline J gene fills in the rest. Germline V gene lookup returns CDR1 SNHLY and CDR2 FYNGKV (reference sequence). This CDR3 contains 14 residues. V was trimmed by 1 base and J by 1 base, leaving 7 bases between them.

About this clone itself: Each gene name is a mouse one. The read finishes 1 residue shy of the CDR3 end, and the germline J gene is used to complete it. The rearrangement uses TRBV5 and TRBJ2-5; maybe TRBD1 (6 bases). V lost 2 bases and J 4 bases, leaving 10 bases between the germline ends. The CDR3 loop spans 14 amino acids. Germline loops: CDR1 LGHNA, CDR2 YNLKQL (reference sequence). The covered CDR3 bases are TGTGCCAGCAGCCAACCGGGACACAAAGACACCCAGTAC. Amino acids: CASSQPGHKDTQY. The CDR3 reads in full as CASSQPGHKDTQYF.

This clone appeared a few times. Gene names are the mouse ones. The CDR3 is cut off 1 residue early in the read; its end comes from the germline J gene. The chain combines TRBV16 with TRBJ2-7, with D maybe TRBD1 (5 bases). The CDR3 is made up of 12 amino acids. Germline assignment: CDR1 SGHSA and CDR2 FRNQAP. Trimming shortened V by 0 bases and J by 6 bases, and 6 bases separated the two germline ends. CDR3: CASSLDRVEQYF. CDR3 bases read: TGTGCAAGCAGCTTAGACAGGGTTGAACAGTAC.

About this clone itself: The germline and genes are mouse ones. The read finishes 1 residue shy of the CDR3 end, and the germline J gene is used to complete it. This rearrangement joins TRBV23 to TRBJ1-1; no DNA check was done on the table's D call, TRBD1. CDR3 length: 15 amino acids. The germline gives CDR1 KGHTA, CDR2 FQNQQP. CDR3 DNA (partial): TGCTCCAGCAGCCGGGACAGGGGGCGAGGCGCAGAAGTCTTC. Its protein product is CSSSRDRGRGAEVF. The CDR3 in full is CSSSRDRGRGAEVFF.

Concerning this clone: These gene names are mouse names. The CDR3 end falls 1 residue outside the read, so it is completed with the germline J gene. The rearrangement joins TRBV4 to TRBJ2-5; 7 nucleotides agree with TRBD2. CDR3 length: 13 residues. Trimming cost V 4 bases and J 4 bases; bases outside gene matches: 2. The germline CDR1 and CDR2 sequences are LGHDT and YNNKQL (reference sequence). This CDR3 is CASSLLGKDTQYF. The CDR3 DNA, read in part, is TGTGCCAGCAGCTTACTGGGGAAAGACACCCAGTAC.

On this clone itself: Gene and germline names: mouse. Read data end 1 residue before the CDR3 end; the end is taken from the germline J gene. The chain has TRBV4 and TRBJ2-7, with TRBD2 matching 8 bases. The ends lost 8 bases at V and 4 bases at J; junction bases unmatched: 1. Looked up from germline, CDR1 is LGHDT and CDR2 is YNNKQL (reference sequence). The CDR3 contains 11 residues. CDR3 DNA (partial): TGTGCCAGCGCTGGGGGGTATGAACAGTAC. Its protein is CASAGGYEQY. The full CDR3 reads CASAGGYEQYF.

Details on this clone: The genes and germline here are from mouse. The sequenced part of the CDR3 DNA is TGTGCCAGCGGGGACTTTTTTGCTGAGCAGTTC. Amino acid sequence: CASGDFFAEQF. The full CDR3 reads CASGDFFAEQFF. The chain employs TRBV13-2 and TRBJ2-1; perhaps TRBD2 as D (5 bases). With the read ending 1 residue before the CDR3 end, the germline J gene is used to fill in that end. The CDR3 is 12 residues long. The ends were cut back, 5 bases at V and 6 bases at J, with 9 bases in the middle. Germline CDR1 reads NNHNN; CDR2 reads SYGAGS (reference sequence).

In regard to this clone: Mouse gene names and germline throughout. Sequencing ends 1 residue short of the CDR3 end; the germline J gene provides the rest. V is TRBV12-2 and J is TRBJ2-1, with D possibly being TRBD1 (6 bases). The CDR3 is 13 residues long. Germline V gives CDR1 SGHLS, CDR2 HYDKME. V gave up 1 base and J gave up 7 bases, with 10 bases separating them. CDR3 region: CASSLQGRAEQFF. The CDR3 DNA, read in part, is TGTGCCAGCTCTCTGCAGGGGAGGGCTGAGCAGTTC.

On this clone itself: The listed genes are named as in mouse. The observed sequence ends 1 residue before the CDR3 terminus, with the missing tail filled in from the germline J gene. V is TRBV13-3 and J is TRBJ2-4, with D perhaps being TRBD1 or TRBD2 (5 bases each). This CDR3 is built from 14 residues. With 3 bases removed from V and 2 bases from J, the gap between germline ends came to 10 bases. Germline CDR1 is NNHDY and CDR2 is SYVADS. The sequenced CDR3 bases are TGTGCCAGCAGTGGGAGAGGGGCTCAAAACACCTTGTAC. Amino acid sequence: CASSGRGAQNTLY. The entire CDR3 protein is CASSGRGAQNTLYF.

Worth noting for this clone: Each gene name is a mouse one. The sequenced fragment ends 1 residue before the CDR3 boundary, so the rest is inferred from the germline J gene. The gene calls are TRBV16 and TRBJ2-7; a weak D match, TRBD1 (6 bases). This CDR3 region has 14 residues. Trimming left V 5 bases short and J 1 base short, with 12 bases between. Germline CDR1 reads SGHSA; CDR2 reads FRNQAP. The part of the CDR3 DNA that was read is TGTGCAAGCAGCCAGGAGGGGGAGTCCTATGAACAGTAC. Translation: CASSQEGESYEQY. The entire CDR3 protein is CASSQEGESYEQYF.

Comment on this clone: Gene names denote mouse genes. Read coverage stops 1 residue before the CDR3 terminus; the germline J gene supplies the remainder. This chain uses TRBV26 with TRBJ2-4, with a possible D match to TRBD1 (6 bases). The length of the CDR3 is 13 residues. The germline gives CDR1 KGHPV, CDR2 FQNQEV (reference sequence). Between the trimmed V and J ends, which lost 0 bases and 5 bases, there was a span of 6 bases. The CDR3 sequence: CASSLSRGNTLYF. The sequenced CDR3 bases are TGTGCCAGCAGTCTGTCCAGGGGAAACACCTTGTAC.

This clone was observed a handful of times. Gene names and germline refer to mouse. The read stops 1 residue short of the end of the CDR3; the missing end is completed from the germline J gene. The chain is built from TRBV12-2 and TRBJ2-3, with D unclear. Trimming removed 3 bases at V and 3 bases at J, with 9 bases between. Germline V lookup: CDR1 SGHLS, CDR2 HYDKME. This CDR3 spans 13 amino acids. CDR3 protein: CASSFGSAETLYF. The covered CDR3 bases are TGTGCCAGCTCTTTCGGGTCAGCAGAAACGCTGTAT.

On this clone itself: The genes are named according to mouse. The CDR3 goes on 1 residue after the read ends, and that part is filled in from the germline J gene. This chain connects TRBV19 to TRBJ2-3, with 8 bases aligning to TRBD1. CDR3 size: 13 residues. Germline lookup yields CDR1 FNHDT and CDR2 SITEND (reference sequence). Trimming at V came to 0 bases and at J to 9 bases, leaving 3 bases not matched to a gene. The DNA read from the CDR3 is TGTGCCAGCAGTATAGCCAGGGGGCACACGCTGTAT. Protein product: CASSIARGHTLY. The whole CDR3 sequence reads CASSIARGHTLYF.

A word on this clone: The germline and genes are mouse ones. The read comes to an end 1 residue before the CDR3 does, leaving the germline J gene to fill in the end. The V and J genes are TRBV23 and TRBJ2-7; the table's D call TRBD2 went unverified against the DNA. In germline, CDR1 is KGHTA, CDR2 FQNQQP. The CDR3 consists of 14 residues. The CDR3 protein is CSSSQNWGAVEQYF. The CDR3 bases that were read are TGCTCCAGCAGTCAGAACTGGGGGGCGGTGGAACAGTAC.

For this clone: The genes and germline here are from mouse. The CDR3 extends 1 residue past the end of the read, so its final part is completed from the germline J gene. The gene calls are TRBV16 and TRBJ2-7; a weak D match, TRBD2 (5 bases). Trimming pared 0 bases from V and 6 bases from J, leaving 9 bases between. Germline loops: CDR1 SGHSA, CDR2 FRNQAP. CDR3 length equals 13 residues. CDR3: CASSLDNWTEQYF. The covered CDR3 bases are TGTGCAAGCAGCTTAGATAACTGGACTGAACAGTAC.

As to this clone: Mouse gene names apply. The read ends 1 residue before the CDR3 terminus; that terminus is restored from the germline J gene. The gene calls are TRBV15 and TRBJ1-1; the D is unclear. The germline gives CDR1 SGHND, CDR2 FRSKSL. The CDR3 spans 13 residues. Between the trimmed V and J ends, which lost 2 bases and 0 bases, there was a span of 4 bases. CDR3 protein: CASSLQANTEVFF. CDR3 bases read: TGTGCCAGCAGTTTACAAGCAAACACAGAAGTCTTC.